This TCR beta chain was obtained from a study of blood T cell repertoires in COVID-19. Study at large: Italy, Spain and the United States were the sources of the convalescent and acute COVID-19 samples. T cells, B-cell-depleted T cells, or PBMCs supplied cDNA or gDNA.

Patients in Seattle were enrolled during active infection, then followed longitudinally. Trimming pared 5 bases from V and 0 bases from J, leaving 12 bases between. The CDR3 runs 14 residues. Germline V gene data show CDR1 as SGHRS and CDR2 as YFSETQ. Libraries were prepared by immunoSEQ multiplex PCR; TCRdb keeps only in-frame clonotypes and omits some of them. Of under 95,000 clones detected, about 85% appear once; the ten largest clones hold under 3.5%. The sample was peripheral blood. The TCR comes from a woman aged 80 or over with COVID-19, enrolled during active disease. This chain links TRBV5-1 with TRBJ2-7; D ambiguous. The CDR3 DNA is TGCGCCAGCAGTAATGGCCCGGGCTCCTACGAGCAGTACTTC. Translating gives CASSNGPGSYEQYF.